Detailed here is one T cell receptor beta chain. This clone's antigen is unknown. No base quality values were provided; no much bigger clone lies one nucleotide off. Collaborating institutions collected whole blood in K2EDTA tubes following their own protocols. Collaborator samples were shipped for TCRbeta analysis as frozen whole blood, isolated PBMCs, or DNA extracted from either sample type. The immunoSEQ Assay, a bias-controlled multiplex PCR, was used to amplify TCRbeta CDR3 regions from genomic DNA. Concerning the study's data processing: The number of nucleated cells in each sample was estimated from the amplification of reference gene primers within the assay. Sequence reads were collapsed and filtered to measure the absolute abundance of every unique TCRbeta CDR3 rearrangement. For each sample, productive Simpson clonality was calculated as the square root of Simpson's diversity index across productive rearrangements. In TCRdb, the immuneACCESS table is reduced to in-frame sequences with V and J assigned. These tables do not hold every clone; where another copy was compared, an unresolved V gene accounts for under half, and the others remain unexplained. The V and J calls and clone size were taken over from that table, and D and trimming were inferred from the DNA. Within this sample are some 130,000 clones, with roughly 80% of them counted one time only. The leading ten clones occupy about 1.5% of the sample.

The cysteine opens and the phenylalanine closes a CDR3 of 13 amino acids. Of all the DNA, just the CDR3 is kept, 39 bases in frame from base 1. V is shortened by 4 bases, J by 2 bases, and the region joining them spans 8 bases. Taken from the germline V gene (reference sequence), the CDR1 and CDR2 loops are SSHAT and FNYEAQ. The sample comes from a study of blood T cell repertoires in COVID-19 (dated by TCRdb to the early 2020s). Looking at the study overall: Samples covering the acute and convalescent phases of COVID-19 were provided by collaborators in the United States, Italy and Spain. The samples were drawn from two sources: the first 160 participants of the ongoing ImmuneRACE study, and about 1,300 subjects contributed by 6 global collaborators. The sample metadata nearly always contained a de-identified subject ID, COVID-19 status, age in years and sex. Where available, HLA class I and class II types were obtained from metadata supplied by the sample provider rather than from assay-based typing. Deeply sampled blood TCRbeta repertoires from subjects exposed to, actively infected with, or recovered from COVID-19 were included in the dataset. The prospective study material was composed of cDNA or gDNA derived from T cells, B-cell-depleted T cells, or PBMCs. A freely available public database, intended as a resource for researchers studying the immune response to SARS-CoV-2, is where the repertoires were released.

What the research found in general, with its limitations: The quantity of clinical and demographic metadata differed by source and by participant and was supplied without curation.

This clonotype was obtained from a man in his 60s with acute or convalescent COVID-19. Specimen: peripheral blood. The chain is made from TRBV7-7 and TRBJ2-5; TRBD1 is a weak D gene call, 5 bases matching. CDR3 region: CASSSDRQETQYF. Here is the DNA: TGTGCCAGCAGCTCCGACAGACAAGAGACCCAGTACTTC.